Listed here are 21 T cell receptor beta chains from one sample, sequenced in a study of T cells in Graves' hyperthyroidism and ophthalmopathy (dated by TCRdb to the late 2010s). The library was produced with multiplex PCR. Instrument on record: Illumina HiSeq 2000. TCR beta CDR3 regions were amplified from RNA transcripts. For the first round of RT-PCR on the TCR CDR3, the HTBI primer set was used together with the Qiagen OneStep RT-PCR kit. TCRdb applied fastp at Q25 and MiXCR to the public reads, then kept only in-frame beta chains. Rows with one shared CDR3 protein collapse into an entry with the most common genes and DNA. The sample table holds around 380,000 distinct CDR3 sequences, of which approximately 15% were seen once. Together, the top ten hold about a fifth of the sample. The source material was blood. These receptors all stem from a man aged 30-40 years with Graves' hyperthyroidism that later progressed to Graves' ophthalmopathy.

V usage is TRBV5-1 and J usage is TRBJ2-1; 12 positions agree with TRBD2. Germline-derived CDR1 and CDR2 are SGHRS and YFSETQ. The V and J ends lost 0 bases and 14 bases, in that order; junction bases with no gene match: 6. This CDR3 contains 14 residues. The CDR3 sequence: CASSLVLAGGPKFF. CDR3 sequence (DNA): TGCGCCAGCAGCTTGGTCCTAGCGGGGGGGCCTAAGTTCTTC.

Details on this clonotype: The conserved final phenylalanine or tryptophan is absent from the CDR3, which likely points to a read error. The chain combines TRBV29-1 with TRBJ2-7, with D maybe TRBD1 (7 bases). V gave up 6 bases and J gave up 3 bases, with 15 bases separating them. Germline assignment: CDR1 SQVTM and CDR2 ANQGSEA. The length of the CDR3 is 13 residues. The CDR3 loop is CSVGGRGDYEQYL. CDR3 sequence (DNA): TGCAGCGTGGGGGGCAGGGGGGACTACGAGCAGTACCTC.

The gene calls are TRBV18 and TRBJ2-7; 8 bases are a match to TRBD2. Germline CDR1 is KGHSH and CDR2 is LQKENI. V was pared by 2 bases and J by 7 bases, with 4 bases of the junction left unmatched. This CDR3 spans 13 amino acids. The CDR3 coding sequence is TGTGCCAGCTCACCAGCGGGGGGAAGGGAGCAGTACTTC. It encodes CASSPAGGREQYF.

The V and J genes are TRBV11-2 and TRBJ1-1; 9 bases fit TRBD1. CDR3 length: 15 amino acids. The germline V gene has CDR1 SGHAT and CDR2 FQNNGV. V lost 5 bases, J lost 5 bases, and 9 bases stayed unmatched. CDR3 bases: TGTGCCAGCAGCCTCGGACAGGGGTTATTGACTGAAGCTTTCTTT. Encoded protein: CASSLGQGLLTEAFF.

V gene TRBV7-6 combines with J gene TRBJ2-5; 7 bases line up with TRBD2. Germline trimming cut 7 bases from V and 2 bases from J; bases unmatched to any gene: 16. Germline values: CDR1 SGHVS, CDR2 FNYEAQ. CDR3 length: 17 amino acids. The CDR3 is CASTTRPASGVQETQYF. CDR3 nucleotide sequence: TGTGCCAGCACCACTCGCCCGGCTAGCGGCGTACAAGAGACCCAGTACTTC.

A few counts support this clonotype. The gene calls are TRBV18 and TRBJ2-1, with D possibly matching TRBD2 (7 bases). The CDR3 runs to 15 residues. The V and J ends lost 6 bases and 8 bases respectively, with 20 bases between them. Germline V CDR1 and CDR2: KGHSH, LQKENI. The CDR3 is CASSRPGGLLDEQFF. The DNA of the CDR3 is TGTGCCAGCTCGCGCCCCGGGGGGCTGTTGGATGAGCAGTTCTTC.

This sequence joins TRBV29-1 and TRBJ1-1; D uncertain. Per the germline V gene, CDR1 is SQVTM and CDR2 is ANQGSEA. V was pared by 8 bases and J by 0 bases, with 13 bases between. The CDR3 has 13 residues. In nucleotides, the CDR3 is TGCAGCTCGTCGCAGGCGGTGAACACTGAAGCTTTCTTT. It encodes CSSSQAVNTEAFF.

J is TRBJ2-1 and V is TRBV7-6; 11 bases are a match to TRBD2. The ends lost 4 bases at V and 7 bases at J; junction bases unmatched: 9. The CDR3 runs to 16 residues. Germline CDR1 reads SGHVS; CDR2 reads FNYEAQ. The CDR3 nucleotides are TGTGCCAGCAGCTCAGTAGCGGGGGGGCGTAGTAATGAGCAGTTCTTC. The encoded protein is CASSSVAGGRSNEQFF.

This clonotype was found many times. The rearrangement joins TRBV7-9 to TRBJ1-1; D gene uncertain. The CDR3 loop spans 14 amino acids. The germline V gene has CDR1 SEHNR and CDR2 FQNEAQ (reference sequence). V lost 3 bases and J lost 3, with 11 bases in between. CDR3 coding DNA: TGTGCCAGCAGCTTGACCTCGGACTACACTGAAGCTTTCTTT. Its translation: CASSLTSDYTEAFF.

This clonotype was observed many times. The genes are TRBV3-1 and TRBJ1-6; TRBD1 matches 11 bases. This CDR3 contains 16 residues. Germline V gene sequence: CDR1 LGHDT, CDR2 YNNKEL (reference sequence). The V gene end was trimmed by 1 base and the J gene end by 12 bases; junction bases not matched to a gene: 8. CDR3 DNA sequence: TGTGCCAGCAGCCAAGGCCGGACAGGGGGCAGAGGACCCCTCCACTTT. It translates to CASSQGRTGGRGPLHF.

This clonotype has ten or more counts. The chain recombines TRBV27 with TRBJ2-7; D perhaps matches TRBD2 (5 bases). The CDR3 extends over 15 amino acids. Trimming took off 4 bases at V and 6 bases at J, with 19 bases between the two ends. CDR1 and CDR2 (germline): MNHEY, SMNVEV (reference sequence). For the CDR3, the DNA is TGTGCCAGCAGTTCCCACCGGGATCTCTCGGGCGAGCAGTACTTC. Protein product: CASSSHRDLSGEQYF.

This clonotype occurred a few times. The J gene is TRBJ2-3, the V gene TRBV6-1; TRBD1 might be the D (6 bases). Germline V gives CDR1 MNHNS, CDR2 SASEGT. This CDR3 is built from 11 residues. V was pared by 7 bases and J by 6 bases, with 8 bases between. This CDR3 reads CASNQGDTQYF. The CDR3 region has the DNA TGTGCCAGCAACCAGGGGGATACGCAGTATTTT.

This clonotype was seen many times. The J gene is TRBJ1-1, the V gene TRBV7-9; D ambiguous. Trimming pared 5 bases from V and 3 bases from J, leaving 16 bases between. The CDR3 runs to 15 residues. CDR1 is SEHNR and CDR2 is FQNEAQ in the germline V gene (reference sequence). This CDR3 is CASSHLRARDTEAFF. The CDR3 nucleotides read TGTGCCAGCAGCCACCTCCGGGCGCGGGACACTGAAGCTTTCTTT.

At least ten counts were recorded for this clonotype. The chain links TRBV20-1 to TRBJ1-5; D is unclear. In germline, CDR1 is DFQATT, CDR2 SNEGSKA (reference sequence). Trimming stripped 0 bases from V and 0 bases from J, with 15 bases between. This CDR3 spans 17 amino acids. The CDR3 sequence: CSARDSARYTSNQPQHF. The CDR3 bases are TGCAGTGCTAGAGATTCTGCAAGATATACTAGCAATCAGCCCCAGCATTTT.

This clonotype showed up many times. DNA for the CDR3: TGTGCCAGCAGCCTAAACAGGGGGCATAACTATGGCTACACCTTC. It yields the protein CASSLNRGHNYGYTF. The chain employs TRBV2 and TRBJ1-2; 9 nucleotides match TRBD1. The CDR3 is made up of 15 amino acids. Trimming took 6 bases from V and 1 from J; bases not matched to a gene: 6. Per germline, CDR1 SNHLY and CDR2 FYNNEI.

This clonotype was counted only a few times. The chain uses TRBV9 and TRBJ2-5; the D is unclear. This CDR3 region has 13 residues. Germline V CDR1 and CDR2: SGDLS, YYNGEE. V was pared by 1 base and J by 4 bases, with 8 bases between. Here the CDR3 reads CASSVTVGETQYF. In DNA, the CDR3 is TGTGCCAGCAGCGTAACAGTTGGAGAGACCCAGTACTTC.

The sample holds many counts of this clonotype. V and J are TRBV2 and TRBJ1-5; possible D gene TRBD1, 5 bases. The germline CDR1 and CDR2 sequences are SNHLY and FYNNEI. Trimming pared 6 bases from V and 8 bases from J, leaving 23 bases between. This CDR3 has 16 residues. The chain's CDR3 is CASSGAGPQEGKPQHF. The CDR3 DNA reads as TGTGCCAGCAGCGGGGCGGGTCCCCAGGAGGGTAAGCCCCAGCATTTT.

This clonotype was recorded a few times. The chain couples TRBV18 to TRBJ1-4, with D perhaps matching TRBD1 (6 bases). CDR1 and CDR2 (germline): KGHSH, LQKENI. The CDR3 is 13 amino acids. Deletions cut 3 bases from V and 8 bases from J, with 10 bases between. Here the CDR3 DNA reads TGTGCCAGCTCACCGACAGGCAAAGAAAAACTGTTTTTT. This translates into CASSPTGKEKLFF.

Worth noting for this clonotype: The CDR3 end shows no conserved phenylalanine or tryptophan, and so a read error is likely. The chain uses TRBV18 and TRBJ2-5; D uncertain. Trimming stripped 0 bases from V and 7 bases from J, with 6 bases between. The CDR3 is 12 residues long. CDR1 and CDR2 (germline): KGHSH, LQKENI. DNA of the CDR3: TGTGCCAGCTCACCACCGGACGGGACCCAGTACCTC. It translates to CASSPPDGTQYL.

The chain has TRBV20-1 and TRBJ1-4; TRBD1 agrees at 12 bases. The CDR3 contains 15 residues. The ends lost 4 bases at V and 3 bases at J; junction bases unmatched: 3. In germline, CDR1 is DFQATT, CDR2 SNEGSKA (reference sequence). CDR3 in DNA: TGCAGTGCTATGGGACAGGGGGCGTCTAATGAAAAACTGTTTTTT. The encoded protein is CSAMGQGASNEKLFF.

This clonotype was seen a few times. The chain recombines TRBV30 with TRBJ1-2; 7 bases are a match to TRBD1. The CDR3 runs to 13 residues. Trimming at V came to 3 bases and at J to 9 bases, leaving 10 bases not matched to a gene. Germline V gives CDR1 GTSNPN, CDR2 SVGIG (reference sequence). CDR3: CAWRRIDRERYTF. For the CDR3, the DNA is TGTGCCTGGAGACGTATAGACAGGGAACGCTACACCTTC.